These 26 T cell receptor beta chains share one sample of origin, sequenced in a study of blood T cell repertoires in COVID-19. Data came from immunoSEQ multiplex PCR; TCRdb stores just in-frame clones and leaves some out. The sample carries some 67,000 clones, over 70% recorded once. The material sequenced was peripheral blood. Receptors originate from a man aged 45 to 65 with active COVID-19.

The rearrangement uses TRBV20-1 and TRBJ1-1; D is perhaps TRBD1 (5 bases). This CDR3 spans 11 amino acids. Trimming shortened V by 5 bases and J by 5 bases, and 9 bases separated the two germline ends. Germline CDR1 reads DFQATT; CDR2 reads SNEGSKA (reference sequence). In nucleotides, the CDR3 is TGCAGTGCTCGGGGGGAGACTGAAGCTTTCTTT. Its protein product is CSARGETEAFF.

The chain uses TRBV19 and TRBJ2-1, with TRBD2 identical over 10 bases. CDR1 LNHDA and CDR2 SQIVND come from the germline V gene (reference sequence). The CDR3 runs to 16 residues. J gave up 8 bases and V 2 bases, and 9 bases lay outside the gene matches. The CDR3 DNA reads as TGTGCCAGTAGTATAATACAGGCTAGCGGGAGTCATGAGCAGTTCTTC. Protein sequence: CASSIIQASGSHEQFF.

The chain combines TRBV19 with TRBJ2-5; the match to TRBD1 covers 8 bases. This CDR3 region has 15 residues. Per germline, CDR1 LNHDA and CDR2 SQIVND (reference sequence). V lost 6 bases and J lost 5; bases outside the gene matches: 11. CDR3 in amino acids: CASRTGASGSETQYF. CDR3 DNA: TGTGCCAGTAGGACAGGGGCCTCAGGGAGCGAGACCCAGTACTTC.

The chain couples TRBV9 to TRBJ2-2; D perhaps matches TRBD2 (7 bases). Trimming took off 8 bases at V and 3 bases at J, with 14 bases between the two ends. Per germline, CDR1 SGDLS and CDR2 YYNGEE. The CDR3 has 14 amino acids. CDR3 loop: CASNVGGDTGELFF. The CDR3 DNA follows: TGTGCCAGTAATGTAGGGGGGGACACCGGGGAGCTGTTTTTT.

The rearrangement uses TRBV6-6 and TRBJ2-2; 8 nucleotides agree with TRBD2. V lost 8 bases to trimming and J lost 6 bases; unmatched junction nucleotides: 8. The CDR3 loop spans 14 amino acids. The germline V gene has CDR1 MNHNY and CDR2 SVGAGI (reference sequence). CDR3 in DNA: TGTGCCAGCGGTCGGACTAGCTCCCCCGGGGAGCTGTTTTTT. Residues: CASGRTSSPGELFF.

The chain is built from TRBV7-9 and TRBJ2-1; 10 positions agree with TRBD2. In germline, CDR1 is SEHNR, CDR2 FQNEAQ (reference sequence). CDR3 size: 15 residues. Trimming took 5 bases from V and 3 from J; bases not matched to a gene: 4. The CDR3 DNA sequence: TGTGCCAGCAGCAAAGCGGGAGGGAACTACAATGAGCAGTTCTTC. Protein: CASSKAGGNYNEQFF.

The J gene is TRBJ2-1, the V gene TRBV7-9; D is uncertain. CDR3 length: 13 amino acids. V shed 1 base and J shed 7 bases, with 8 bases lying between them. Germline assignment: CDR1 SEHNR and CDR2 FQNEAQ (reference sequence). CDR3 nucleotides: TGTGCCAGCAGCTTAGATTTTGAGAATGAGCAGTTCTTC. Residues: CASSLDFENEQFF.

The chain joins TRBV6-1 to TRBJ1-2, with D perhaps matching TRBD1 (6 bases). Germline-derived CDR1 and CDR2 are MNHNS and SASEGT. V dropped 3 bases and J dropped 6 bases, with 17 bases sitting between them. This CDR3 comprises 15 residues. The CDR3 nucleotides are TGTGCCAGCAGTGATGACAGGAACCGAGGGGATGGCTACACCTTC. This encodes CASSDDRNRGDGYTF.

This chain's CDR3 is CASSLVEGSEYTEAFF. The CDR3, as DNA: TGCGCCAGCAGCTTGGTTGAGGGATCCGAGTACACTGAAGCTTTCTTT. The chain employs TRBV5-1 and TRBJ1-1; D remains ambiguous. This CDR3 contains 16 residues. Trimming took 0 bases from V and 3 from J, leaving 15 bases between them. The germline CDR1 and CDR2 sequences are SGHRS and YFSETQ.

The V gene is TRBV15, the J gene TRBJ2-7, with D unclear. There are 16 residues in the CDR3. Trimming stripped 0 bases from V and 2 bases from J, with 14 bases between. Germline assignment: CDR1 LNHNV and CDR2 YYDKDF (reference sequence). This CDR3 is CATSRDWAPSPYEQYF. The CDR3 bases are TGTGCCACCAGCAGAGATTGGGCTCCGTCGCCCTACGAGCAGTACTTC.

The V gene is TRBV12-3 or TRBV12-4, the J gene TRBJ2-7; possibly TRBD1 for D (6 bases). V gave up 3 bases and J gave up 2 bases, with 8 bases separating them. The CDR3 has 13 residues. The CDR3 nucleotides read TGTGCCAGCAGTTTCGACAGGACCTACGAGCAGTACTTC. It translates to CASSFDRTYEQYF.

The J gene is TRBJ1-6, the V gene TRBV27, with 9 positions matching TRBD1. This CDR3 region has 15 residues. Germline assignment: CDR1 MNHEY and CDR2 SMNVEV (reference sequence). Unmatched junction bases numbered 4, after V lost 3 bases and J lost 7 bases. The CDR3, as DNA: TGTGCCAGCAGTTTCCGGACAGGGGCGAATTCACCCCTCCACTTT. Its protein is CASSFRTGANSPLHF.

The V call is TRBV19, the J call TRBJ2-3, with D unresolved. The germline V gene encodes CDR1 LNHDA and CDR2 SQIVND (reference sequence). Trimming took off 3 bases at V and 2 bases at J, with 12 bases between the two ends. CDR3 size: 15 residues. CDR3 DNA sequence: TGTGCCAGTAGTATGGTTCAGGCTAACACAGATACGCAGTATTTT. Amino acids: CASSMVQANTDTQYF.

Notes on this clone: At one end the junction does not follow the germline gene, possibly because of a read error. This chain joins TRBV7-9 and TRBJ2-7; 9 bases line up with TRBD1. Germline CDR1 and CDR2: SEHNR and FQNEAQ (reference sequence). The length of the CDR3 is 15 residues. The CDR3 sequence is CVSSSTTGGGYEQYF. The CDR3 DNA sequence: TGTGTCAGCAGCTCCACAACAGGGGGCGGATACGAGCAGTACTTC.

As for this clone: This sample also contains other DNA sequences that code for the same CDR3. The rearrangement uses TRBV27 and TRBJ2-5, with 7 bases matching TRBD2. J was trimmed by 3 bases and V by 6 bases; bases with no gene match: 4. The V gene's germline CDR1 is MNHEY and CDR2 SMNVEV (reference sequence). CDR3 length: 13 residues. The CDR3 sequence is CASSPTSEETQYF. CDR3 nucleotide sequence: TGTGCCAGCAGCCCAACTAGCGAAGAGACCCAGTACTTC.

The V and J genes are TRBV7-9 and TRBJ1-2, with D possibly being TRBD1 (5 bases). Germline lookup yields CDR1 SEHNR and CDR2 FQNEAQ (reference sequence). The V end was cut by 5 bases, the J end by 5 bases, with 15 bases between. The CDR3 has 14 amino acids. The CDR3: CASSPSGAAYGYTF. CDR3 in DNA: TGTGCCAGCAGCCCGAGTGGGGCCGCGTATGGCTACACCTTC.

The chain recombines TRBV11-2 with TRBJ2-1, with 7 bases lining up with TRBD2. Germline-derived CDR1 and CDR2 are SGHAT and FQNNGV. The CDR3 spans 18 residues. V shed 1 base and J 9 bases; nucleotides not matched to a gene: 18. The CDR3 sequence is CASSLGWVGGSKTSEQFF. The CDR3 DNA follows: TGTGCCAGCAGCTTAGGATGGGTCGGCGGGAGTAAAACGAGTGAGCAGTTCTTC.

The chain uses TRBV2 and TRBJ2-5, with 9 bases matching TRBD1. The CDR3 sequence is 14 residues long. Germline CDR1 reads SNHLY; CDR2 reads FYNNEI. J was trimmed by 5 bases and V by 6 bases; bases with no gene match: 7. The DNA for the CDR3 is TGTGCCAGCAGAAAACAGGGGGCTAAGGAGACCCAGTACTTC. Protein: CASRKQGAKETQYF.

J is TRBJ2-7 and V is TRBV9, with TRBD1 matching over 10 bases. The CDR3 has 14 amino acids. V was pared by 0 bases and J by 6 bases, with 3 bases of the junction left unmatched. Germline V gives CDR1 SGDLS, CDR2 YYNGEE. The CDR3 DNA is TGTGCCAGCAGCGTAGGGGACAGGGGCGTCGAGCAGTACTTC. Protein: CASSVGDRGVEQYF.

The rearrangement uses TRBV30 and TRBJ1-1; the D is unclear. V lost 3 bases to trimming and J lost 3 bases, with 14 bases between them. Germline assignment: CDR1 GTSNPN and CDR2 SVGIG (reference sequence). The CDR3 length is 14 residues. CDR3 in DNA: TGTGCCTGGAGCTCGGACGGAGGCTACACTGAAGCTTTCTTT. Amino acid sequence: CAWSSDGGYTEAFF.

The table lists this clone with a few counts. The V and J genes are TRBV4-2 and TRBJ2-1; a weak D match, TRBD1 (5 bases). Germline V gene data show CDR1 as LGHNA and CDR2 as YNFKEQ. Trimming shortened V by 0 bases and J by 11 bases, and 11 bases separated the two germline ends. The CDR3 loop spans 13 amino acids. The CDR3 DNA follows: TGTGCCAGCAGCCAAGATCCCAGGGATAAGCAGTTCTTC. It is translated as CASSQDPRDKQFF.

This rearrangement joins TRBV15 to TRBJ2-2; D possibly corresponds to TRBD1 (6 bases). V lost 7 bases, J lost 4 bases, and 19 bases lay in between. CDR3 length equals 16 residues. In germline, CDR1 is LNHNV, CDR2 YYDKDF (reference sequence). The DNA for the CDR3 is TGTGCCACCATACAGGGAGCTAGCTTGCCCACCGGGGAGCTGTTTTTT. It specifies CATIQGASLPTGELFF.

J is TRBJ2-4 and V is TRBV6-1, with 7 bases fitting TRBD1. Losses at the gene ends were 1 base for V and 3 bases for J; bases not matched to a gene: 3. Germline CDR1 is MNHNS and CDR2 is SASEGT. The CDR3 runs to 15 residues. The CDR3 coding sequence is TGTGCCAGCAGTGAAGGAGACAGGGTCAAAAACATTCAGTACTTC. Amino acid sequence: CASSEGDRVKNIQYF.

This clone was picked up a small number of times. V and J are TRBV5-1 and TRBJ1-6; the match to TRBD1 covers 8 bases. The CDR3 spans 16 residues. Per the germline V gene, CDR1 is SGHRS and CDR2 is YFSETQ. Unmatched junction bases numbered 12, after V lost 4 bases and J lost 9 bases. Here the CDR3 DNA reads TGCGCCAGCAGCCAAGGACAGGGCGGTGTCATTTCACCCCTCCACTTT. Translating it yields CASSQGQGGVISPLHF. Complete variable domain (other parts from reference TRBV5-1 and TRBJ1-6): KAGVTQTPRYLIKTRGQQVTLSCSPISGHRSVSWYQQTPGQGLQFLFEYFSETQRNKGNFPGRFSGRQFSNSRSEMNVSTLELGDSALYLCASSQGQGGVISPLHFGNGTRLTVT.

V is TRBV15 and J is TRBJ2-7; possible D gene TRBD2, 5 bases. The CDR3 spans 14 residues. From germline, CDR1 is LNHNV and CDR2 YYDKDF (reference sequence). Trimming pared 0 bases from V and 6 bases from J, leaving 12 bases between. The DNA for the CDR3 is TGTGCCACCAGCAGAGACCTGAGGGAAGGCGAGCAGTACTTC. Its translation: CATSRDLREGEQYF.

This clone has a single count. The chain uses TRBV12-5 and TRBJ2-2; a possible D gene is TRBD1 (5 bases). Looked up from germline, CDR1 is LGHNT and CDR2 is FRNRAP. The CDR3 runs 13 residues. Trimming stripped 6 bases from V and 5 bases from J, with 10 bases between. The CDR3 DNA reads TGTGCTAGTGGCCCACCAGGGACCGGGGAGCTGTTTTTT. Translation: CASGPPGTGELFF.